This is a list of T cell receptor beta chains from one sample in a study of T-cell reconstitution after alpha-beta-depleted transplantation in children. MiXCR was run by TCRdb on the PCR reads, yielding one entry per CDR3 protein. The top ten clones hold roughly 29% of a sample with approximately 400,000 distinct CDR3 sequences, about 17% of them seen once. This sample comprised PBMCs, mostly from graft donor cells, obtained 360 days after TCRalphabeta/CD19-depleted stem cell transplant. The receptors were gathered from a boy under two years old who had a stem cell transplant for Wiskott-Aldrich syndrome, so the T cells may come from the graft donor. Both conserved end residues are part of each CDR3. The order of the fields is CDR3 DNA, CDR3 protein, D gene, clone size, V gene, J gene. D genes are given only for firm matches. The size of a clone is reported for some rows only, either as once, few or many, or as a class for expanded clones.

TGTGCCATCAGTGAGGTCCTGGCAGACGAGCAGTACTTC	CAISEVLADEQYF	NA	NA	TRBV10-3	TRBJ2-7
TGTGCCAGCAGTTACTCGAAAGGGGTTGGCTACACCTTC	CASSYSKGVGYTF	NA	NA	TRBV6-6	TRBJ1-2
TGTGCCAGCAGCTTAGTGTCACGGGGCGCCTACAATGAGCAGTTCTTC	CASSLVSRGAYNEQFF	NA	NA	TRBV7-2	TRBJ2-1
TGTGCCAGCAGCGTAGACACAGGGACTTATGGCTACACCTTC	CASSVDTGTYGYTF	NA	few	TRBV9	TRBJ1-2
TGTGCCATCAGTGAGTCCGGCGGGGGGTCCTACAATGAGCAGTTCTTC	CAISESGGGSYNEQFF	TRBD2	NA	TRBV10-3	TRBJ2-1
TGCAGCGTGCCGGGACAGACGAACACTGAAGCTTTCTTT	CSVPGQTNTEAFF	TRBD1	NA	TRBV29-1	TRBJ1-1
TGCGCCAGCAGCTTGGTGCAGGATACGGAGACCCAGTACTTC	CASSLVQDTETQYF	NA	NA	TRBV5-1	TRBJ2-5
TGTGCCAGCAGCTTATCCCTATTGCGGCTATACGAGCAGTACTTC	CASSLSLLRLYEQYF	NA	NA	TRBV7-4	TRBJ2-7
TGTGCCAGCAGTTTAGAAGTTACAGGGATGAACACTGAAGCTTTCTTT	CASSLEVTGMNTEAFF	NA	NA	TRBV12-3/TRBV12-4	TRBJ1-1
TGTGCCACCAGCAGAGAACCGGTATCCTACGAGCAGTACTTC	CATSREPVSYEQYF	NA	few	TRBV15	TRBJ2-7
TGCGCCAGCAGCTATACTAGCGTATTCGGGGAGACCCAGTACTTC	CASSYTSVFGETQYF	TRBD2	few	TRBV5-1	TRBJ2-5
TGTGCCTTCAAGGGACGTCTCACAGATACGCAGTATTTT	CAFKGRLTDTQYF	NA	NA	TRBV2	TRBJ2-3
TGCAGCTCCCGAGGGGAGGGGACTAGGGGGGGGACAGATACGCAGTATTTT	CSSRGEGTRGGTDTQYF	TRBD2	NA	TRBV29-1	TRBJ2-3
TGCAGTGCTAGAAGGTCTCTCGGGGAGACCCAGTACTTC	CSARRSLGETQYF	NA	few	TRBV20-1	TRBJ2-5
TGCGCCAGCAGCTTGTGGGACAGCCTGAACACTGAAGCTTTCTTT	CASSLWDSLNTEAFF	TRBD1	few	TRBV5-1	TRBJ1-1
TGCAGTGCTAGAGATTCCACAGGGGGCGCGGGCGGGGAGCTGTTTTTT	CSARDSTGGAGGELFF	TRBD1	few	TRBV20-1	TRBJ2-2
TGCAGCGTTGATTACCTTACAGGACCCTATGGCTACACCTTC	CSVDYLTGPYGYTF	NA	NA	TRBV29-1	TRBJ1-2
TGTGCCAGCAGCTTGGAGGGCAGATACTATGGCTACACCTTC	CASSLEGRYYGYTF	NA	few	TRBV5-6	TRBJ1-2
TGTGCCAGCAGGAACACAGATACGCAGTATTTT	CASRNTDTQYF	NA	many	TRBV6-6	TRBJ2-3
TGTGCCAGCACCACAATACAAGAGACCCAGTACTTC	CASTTIQETQYF	NA	few	TRBV7-9	TRBJ2-5
TGCAGTGCTAGTAACTCCGAGCAGTACTTC	CSASNSEQYF	NA	few	TRBV20-1	TRBJ2-7
TGTGCCAGCAGCTTAACAGGGAATTGGTATGGCTACACCTTC	CASSLTGNWYGYTF	NA	NA	TRBV5-6	TRBJ1-2
TGCGCCAGCAACTGGGGACTAGCGGGAGCATACAATGAGCAGTTCTTC	CASNWGLAGAYNEQFF	TRBD2	NA	TRBV5-1	TRBJ2-1
TGTGCCAGCAGGCCGGCAGGGTCCACCGGGGAGCTGTTTTTT	CASRPAGSTGELFF	NA	few	TRBV28	TRBJ2-2
TGCAGTGCTAGAGTGTCTAGGTTGGGGAATGAGCAGTTCTTC	CSARVSRLGNEQFF	NA	few	TRBV20-1	TRBJ2-1
TGTGCCAGCAGTTTAGGACTAGCGGGAATGGGGCCCGGGTTCTTC	CASSLGLAGMGPGFF	TRBD2	NA	TRBV12-3/TRBV12-4	TRBJ2-1
TGTGCCAGCAGTTTAGCAGATGTCTCCTACGAGCAGTACTTC	CASSLADVSYEQYF	NA	NA	TRBV12-3/TRBV12-4	TRBJ2-7
TGTGCCAGCAGCCCCCTGGTCCCCACAGATACGCAGTATTTT	CASSPLVPTDTQYF	NA	few	TRBV9	TRBJ2-3
TGTGCCAGCAGCATGACTAGAGCAAATGAGCAGTTCTTC	CASSMTRANEQFF	NA	few	TRBV14	TRBJ2-1
TGTGCCAGCAGCCCTAGGACTAGCGGGGTAAACAATGAGCAGTTCTTC	CASSPRTSGVNNEQFF	TRBD2	NA	TRBV11-2	TRBJ2-1
TGTGCCAGCTCACCACTTCCAAGGACAGGCGTCGTGAGGACACAAGATACGCAGTATTTT	CASSPLPRTGVVRTQDTQYF	TRBD1	once	TRBV18	TRBJ2-3
TGTGCCAGCAGTTATCTTGGCAGGGTAAATGGCTACACCTTC	CASSYLGRVNGYTF	NA	few	TRBV6-5	TRBJ1-2
TGTGCCAGCTCACCAATAGACAGCTCAAGGTCTTCTGGGGCCAACGTCCTGACTTTC	CASSPIDSSRSSGANVLTF	NA	NA	TRBV18	TRBJ2-6
TGTGCCAGCAGTTACTCGAAGGTTTTGGACCCGGAGTTCTTC	CASSYSKVLDPEFF	NA	NA	TRBV6-5	TRBJ2-1
TGCAGTTTCCGGAGGTATAGCAATCAGCCCCAGCATTTT	CSFRRYSNQPQHF	NA	NA	TRBV20-1	TRBJ1-5
TGCAGCGTTGAAACCGGGACAGGGGTGGATACGCAGTATTTT	CSVETGTGVDTQYF	TRBD1	NA	TRBV29-1	TRBJ2-3
TGCGCCAGCAGCTCCCAGGGCCCCACAGATACGCAGTATTTT	CASSSQGPTDTQYF	NA	few	TRBV5-1	TRBJ2-3
TGTGCCAGCAGCTACACGGGAGGGGTCACCGTGGGGGAGCTGTTTTTT	CASSYTGGVTVGELFF	TRBD2	NA	TRBV7-9	TRBJ2-2
TGCGCCAGCAGCTTCCGGGACACCACCTACGAGCAGTACTTC	CASSFRDTTYEQYF	NA	NA	TRBV4-1	TRBJ2-7
TGCGCCAGCAGCTGGGGACAGGCTTACACCGGGGAGCTGTTTTTT	CASSWGQAYTGELFF	TRBD1	NA	TRBV5-1	TRBJ2-2
TGTGCCAGCAGCGTAGGGTCGAACACTGAAGCTTTCTTT	CASSVGSNTEAFF	NA	many	TRBV9	TRBJ1-1
TGCGCCAGCAGCCAATTAGCGGAAAGCACAGATACGCAGTATTTT	CASSQLAESTDTQYF	NA	few	TRBV4-3	TRBJ2-3
TGTGCCAGCAGCCCGGGACAGGGGGCGCGAGGCACAGATACGCAGTATTTT	CASSPGQGARGTDTQYF	TRBD1	NA	TRBV6-1	TRBJ2-3
TGCAGTGCCCGAGGAACAGTGCCCAACACTGAAGCTTTCTTT	CSARGTVPNTEAFF	NA	NA	TRBV20-1	TRBJ1-1
TGCGCCAGCAGCTTTATCGGGCGTACAGATACGCAGTATTTT	CASSFIGRTDTQYF	NA	few	TRBV5-1	TRBJ2-3
TGTGCCATCAGTGGGAGGGGACAGTCGAACACCGGGGAGCTGTTTTTT	CAISGRGQSNTGELFF	NA	many	TRBV10-3	TRBJ2-2
TGCAGCGTCCCGTGGCAGGGCCTGTACCAAGAGACCCAGTACTTC	CSVPWQGLYQETQYF	NA	NA	TRBV29-1	TRBJ2-5
TGCGCCAGCAGCTTGAGGACAGTAATCCAAGAGACCCAGTACTTC	CASSLRTVIQETQYF	NA	few	TRBV5-1	TRBJ2-5
TGTGCCAGCTCTCGGCGGGCCGGGACGAACTACGAGCAGTACTTC	CASSRRAGTNYEQYF	NA	NA	TRBV18	TRBJ2-7
TGCGCCAGCAGCTTGAGGTCTAGCGGGAGATTTAGTGAGCAGTTCTTC	CASSLRSSGRFSEQFF	TRBD2	NA	TRBV5-1	TRBJ2-1
TGTGCCACCAGTGACCTACAGGGGTTTGAAGAGACCCAGTACTTC	CATSDLQGFEETQYF	TRBD1	NA	TRBV24-1	TRBJ2-5
TGTGCCAGCAGTTACTCGAGGGAGGGGGTCAAAAACATTCAGTACTTC	CASSYSREGVKNIQYF	NA	few	TRBV6-5	TRBJ2-4
TGCGCCAGCAGCTTGAGAACACCCCTAGCGGGAGCCTACAATGAGCAGTTCTTC	CASSLRTPLAGAYNEQFF	TRBD2	NA	TRBV5-1	TRBJ2-1
TGTGCCAGCAGCTTAATTATAGGGGTATACAATGAGCAGTTCTTC	CASSLIIGVYNEQFF	NA	NA	TRBV7-2	TRBJ2-1
TGTGCCAGCAGGTACCGGGACAGCCCCTACAATGAGCAGTTCTTC	CASRYRDSPYNEQFF	TRBD1	NA	TRBV12-3/TRBV12-4	TRBJ2-1
TGTGCCATCAGGGGACAGGGACCCCAAGAGACCCAGTACTTC	CAIRGQGPQETQYF	TRBD1	NA	TRBV10-3	TRBJ2-5
TGCGCCAGCAGCCAAGTGCTAGGAGCTATTGAAAAACTGTTTTTT	CASSQVLGAIEKLFF	NA	NA	TRBV4-1	TRBJ1-4
TGTGCCAGCAGTTCGGACAGGCAGAATTACAATGAGCAGTTCTTC	CASSSDRQNYNEQFF	TRBD1	NA	TRBV6-5	TRBJ2-1